The TCR beta chain described here comes from a study of OX40 agonist ivuxolimab in advanced cancers. The overall study: Three dose-escalation patients had partial responses: one with hepatocellular carcinoma and two with cutaneous melanoma.

The table came from immunoSEQ multiplex PCR; TCRdb's copy has only in-frame clones and leaves some out. Here the sample spans 94,000 or so clones, 84% being singletons. About this clone itself: Its cognate antigen is unknown.

The study's findings and limits: Compared with others, partial responders at 0.1-3.0 mg/kg displayed clonal expansion among the lowest.

Looked up from germline, CDR1 is MDHEN and CDR2 is SYDVKM. The trim removed 5 bases at V and 6 bases at J, leaving 5 bases unmatched. The CDR3 runs to 15 residues. This clonotype was obtained from an adult with an advanced solid tumor such as melanoma, head and neck, liver or kidney cancer. The rearrangement joins TRBV28 to TRBJ1-5; 12 nucleotides align to TRBD1. Material: CD4+ or CD8+ T cells sorted from blood, obtained in a trial of the OX40 agonist ivuxolimab. CDR3 region: CASSPGTGGGQPQHF. As DNA, the CDR3 is TGTGCCAGCAGTCCCGGGACAGGGGGCGGTCAGCCCCAGCATTTT.